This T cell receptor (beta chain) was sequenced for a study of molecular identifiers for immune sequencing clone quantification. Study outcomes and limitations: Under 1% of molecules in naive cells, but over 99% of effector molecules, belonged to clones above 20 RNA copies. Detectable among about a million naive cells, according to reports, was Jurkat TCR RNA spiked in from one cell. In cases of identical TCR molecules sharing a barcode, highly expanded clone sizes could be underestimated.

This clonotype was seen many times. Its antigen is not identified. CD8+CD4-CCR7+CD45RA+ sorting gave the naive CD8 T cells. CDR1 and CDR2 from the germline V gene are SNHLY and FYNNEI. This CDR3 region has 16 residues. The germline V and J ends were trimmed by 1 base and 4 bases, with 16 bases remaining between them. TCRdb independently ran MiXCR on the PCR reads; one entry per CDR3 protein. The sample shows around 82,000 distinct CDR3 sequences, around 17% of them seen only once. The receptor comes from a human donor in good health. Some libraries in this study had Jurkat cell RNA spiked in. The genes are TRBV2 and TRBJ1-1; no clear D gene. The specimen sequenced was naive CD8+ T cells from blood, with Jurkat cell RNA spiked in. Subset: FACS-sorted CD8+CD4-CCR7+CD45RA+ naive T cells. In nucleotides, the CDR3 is TGTGCCAGCAGTGAAGGCCCCTGGACCGGAGGCACTGAAGCTTTCTTT. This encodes CASSEGPWTGGTEAFF.